A selection of T cell receptor beta chains follows, all from one sample in a study of OX40 agonist ivuxolimab in advanced cancers. Here immunoSEQ multiplex PCR was the method, and the copy in TCRdb shows in-frame clones only, minus some. The table records about 35,000 clones, 65% to 80% of them present only once. Sequencing was performed on CD4+ or CD8+ T cells sorted from blood, taken in a trial of the OX40 agonist ivuxolimab. The receptor set was obtained from an adult with an advanced solid tumor such as melanoma, head and neck, liver or kidney cancer. Both conserved end residues are part of each CDR3. The order of the fields is clone size, D gene, V gene, J gene, CDR3 protein, CDR3 DNA. A D gene is named only where the DNA matches it firmly. Size tells how often a clone was seen (once, few, many) or the class of an expanded clone, and some rows leave it out.

>-|TRBD1|TRBV5-5|TRBJ1-1
CASSLGQGSGTEAFF
TGTGCCAGCAGCTTGGGACAGGGTTCGGGCACTGAAGCTTTCTTT
>-|TRBD1|TRBV30|TRBJ1-1
CAWSVGGTGGMNTEAFF
TGTGCCTGGAGTGTAGGAGGGACAGGGGGCATGAACACTGAAGCTTTCTTT
>-|TRBD2|TRBV28|TRBJ2-3
CASSLSGRGGFTDTQYF
TGTGCCAGCAGTTTATCCGGCCGGGGGGGCTTCACAGATACGCAGTATTTT
>-|-|TRBV5-1|TRBJ2-3
CASSLGIGDTQYF
TGCGCCAGCAGTCTTGGTATAGGAGATACGCAGTATTTT
>-|-|TRBV5-5|TRBJ1-3
CASSLENSGNTIYF
TGTGCCAGCAGCTTGGAAAACTCTGGAAACACCATATATTTT
>-|-|TRBV29-1|TRBJ1-1
CSVEPQRMGTEAFF
TGCAGCGTTGAGCCACAGAGAATGGGGACTGAAGCTTTCTTT
>-|TRBD1|TRBV28|TRBJ2-7
CASSSPTGGYYEQYF
TGTGCCAGCAGTTCCCCGACAGGGGGCTACTACGAGCAGTACTTC
>once|-|TRBV5-4|TRBJ1-2
CASSQEGMGASSYGYTF
TGTGCCAGCAGCCAAGAGGGCATGGGGGCCAGCTCCTATGGCTACACCTTC
>-|-|TRBV7-3|TRBJ1-1
CASSALPRGNTEAFF
TGTGCCAGCAGCGCCCTCCCACGGGGGAACACTGAAGCTTTCTTT
>-|-|TRBV6-5|TRBJ2-7
CASSLDIDSVYEQYF
TGTGCCAGCAGTTTAGACATAGACTCAGTCTACGAGCAGTACTTC
>-|-|TRBV7-9|TRBJ2-5
CASSLDWAGETQYF
TGTGCCAGCAGCTTAGATTGGGCCGGGGAGACCCAGTACTTC
>few|-|TRBV9|TRBJ1-5
CASSVAERQPQHF
TGTGCCAGCAGCGTAGCTGAGCGACAACCCCAGCATTTT
>-|-|TRBV19|TRBJ2-7
CASSIDPGDYEQYF
TGTGCCAGTAGTATAGATCCCGGGGACTACGAGCAGTACTTC
>-|-|TRBV9|TRBJ1-6
CASSVAGGSPLHF
TGTGCCAGCAGCGTAGCGGGAGGTTCACCCCTCCACTTT
>-|-|TRBV7-8|TRBJ1-2
CASSLGGLGANYGYTF
TGTGCCAGCAGCTTAGGGGGACTTGGGGCGAACTATGGCTACACCTTC
>-|-|TRBV5-5|TRBJ2-3
CASSPPMASRDTQYF
TGTGCCAGCAGCCCTCCAATGGCTTCAAGGGATACGCAGTATTTT
>-|-|TRBV10-3|TRBJ2-1
CAISESMGTGRAPDNEQFF
TGTGCCATCAGTGAGTCGATGGGGACCGGACGCGCTCCCGACAATGAGCAGTTCTTC
>-|-|TRBV15|TRBJ2-7
CATSRDPVIEQYF
TGTGCCACCAGCAGAGATCCCGTAATCGAGCAGTACTTC
>-|-|TRBV28|TRBJ1-5
CASRSISNQPQHF
TGTGCCAGCAGGTCAATTAGCAATCAGCCCCAGCATTTT
>-|TRBD1|TRBV19|TRBJ1-2
CASSVPGQGGYGYTF
TGTGCCAGTAGTGTCCCGGGACAGGGAGGTTATGGCTACACCTTC
>-|TRBD1|TRBV2|TRBJ1-2
CASRRTGNGYTF
TGTGCCAGCAGGCGGACAGGGAATGGCTACACCTTC
>once|TRBD1|TRBV6-6|TRBJ1-2
CASSPGTGGWGYTF
TGTGCCAGCAGCCCCGGGACAGGGGGTTGGGGCTACACCTTC
>-|-|TRBV5-1|TRBJ2-7
CASSLDLSYEQYF
TGCGCCAGCAGCTTGGACCTTTCCTACGAGCAGTACTTC
>-|TRBD2|TRBV9|TRBJ2-1
CASSTSGGANEQFF
TGTGCCAGCAGCACCAGCGGGGGGGCCAATGAGCAGTTCTTC
>once|TRBD1|TRBV6-1|TRBJ2-1
CASSRQGGNSQGFF
TGTGCCAGCAGTCGACAGGGGGGGAATTCCCAAGGGTTCTTC
>-|TRBD2|TRBV6-1|TRBJ2-2
CASSELAGAGTGELFF
TGTGCCAGCAGTGAATTAGCGGGGGCGGGCACCGGGGAGCTGTTTTTT
>once|TRBD2|TRBV18|TRBJ2-7
CASSPTSGGTYEQYF
TGTGCCAGCTCACCGACTAGCGGGGGTACCTACGAGCAGTACTTC
>-|-|TRBV21-1|TRBJ2-7
CASSEPSTSGYEQYF
TGTGCCAGCAGCGAACCCTCGACTAGCGGCTACGAGCAGTACTTC
>-|TRBD1|TRBV28|TRBJ1-2
CASSLTGDYGYTF
TGTGCCAGCAGTTTGACAGGGGACTATGGCTACACCTTC
>-|-|TRBV5-6|TRBJ2-1
CASSFAVALSSYNEQFF
TGTGCCAGCAGCTTTGCAGTTGCCCTGAGCTCCTACAATGAGCAGTTCTTC
>-|-|TRBV5-1|TRBJ2-1
CASSLSGKPSHNEQFF
TGCGCCAGCAGCTTATCAGGGAAACCCAGTCACAATGAGCAGTTCTTC
>-|TRBD1|TRBV18|TRBJ2-3
CASSLRQGAQTDTQYF
TGTGCCAGCTCATTGCGACAGGGGGCGCAGACAGATACGCAGTATTTT
>-|TRBD1|TRBV28|TRBJ1-4
CASSVTGGRGEKLFF
TGTGCCAGCAGTGTCACAGGGGGCAGAGGCGAAAAACTGTTTTTT
>-|-|TRBV6-1|TRBJ2-1
CASSSGTHNEQFF
TGTGCCAGCAGCTCTGGGACTCACAATGAGCAGTTCTTC
>-|-|TRBV28|TRBJ2-2
CASSHIAYRAAGELFF
TGTGCCAGCAGTCACATAGCGTATCGGGCAGCCGGGGAGCTGTTTTTT
>few|-|TRBV30|TRBJ1-6
CAWSVDFGISPLHF
TGTGCCTGGAGTGTTGACTTTGGGATTTCACCCCTCCACTTT
>few|TRBD1|TRBV19|TRBJ1-5
CASSDRGGYQPQHF
TGTGCCAGTAGTGACAGGGGTGGATATCAGCCCCAGCATTTT
>-|-|TRBV10-3|TRBJ1-1
CAISERGTEAFF
TGTGCCATCAGTGAGAGAGGCACTGAAGCTTTCTTT
>-|TRBD2|TRBV5-4|TRBJ2-1
CASSYDSGGAKEQFF
TGTGCCAGCAGCTACGATAGCGGGGGGGCCAAGGAGCAGTTCTTC
>-|-|TRBV30|TRBJ1-1
CAWSPGGRNTEAFF
TGTGCCTGGAGCCCCGGGGGCAGGAACACTGAAGCTTTCTTT